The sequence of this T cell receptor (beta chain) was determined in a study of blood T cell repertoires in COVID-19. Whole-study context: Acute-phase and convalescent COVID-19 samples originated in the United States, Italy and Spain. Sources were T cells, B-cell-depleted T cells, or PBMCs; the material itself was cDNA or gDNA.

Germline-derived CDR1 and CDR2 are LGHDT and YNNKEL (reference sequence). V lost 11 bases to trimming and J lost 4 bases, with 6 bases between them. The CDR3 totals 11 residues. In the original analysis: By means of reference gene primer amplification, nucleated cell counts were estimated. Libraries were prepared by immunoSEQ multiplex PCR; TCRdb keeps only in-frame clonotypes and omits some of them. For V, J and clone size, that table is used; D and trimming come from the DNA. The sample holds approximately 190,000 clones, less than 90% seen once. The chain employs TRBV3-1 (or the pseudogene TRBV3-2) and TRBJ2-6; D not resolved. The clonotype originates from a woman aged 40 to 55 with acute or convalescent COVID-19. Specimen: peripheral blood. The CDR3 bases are TGTGCCTCCGGGGGGGCCAACGTCCTGACTTTC. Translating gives CASGGANVLTF.